The 2 T cell receptor beta chains listed next were all sequenced from one sample in a study of T cells in Graves' hyperthyroidism and ophthalmopathy. From RNA transcripts, TCR beta CDR3 regions were amplified. The TCR CDR3 was amplified in a first-round RT-PCR using the HTBI primer set. TCRdb passed the multiplex PCR reads through MiXCR, listing each CDR3 protein once. Among some 510,000 distinct CDR3 sequences listed, approximately 44% were seen once. Specimen: peripheral blood or thyroid tissue (not recorded which). These receptors were obtained from a woman aged 18 to 35 with Graves' hyperthyroidism.

The V gene is TRBV6-5, the J gene TRBJ1-5, with 9 nucleotides matching TRBD1. The germline CDR1 and CDR2 sequences are MNHEY and SVGAGI. The CDR3 has 19 residues. Losses at the gene ends were 5 bases for V and 2 bases for J; bases not matched to a gene: 16. The CDR3 coding sequence is TGTGCCAGCAGTACCCCCGGGACAGGGAACCCCCGAGGCAATCAGCCCCAGCATTTT. Translation gives CASSTPGTGNPRGNQPQHF.

This clonotype was picked up many times. V is TRBV11-1 and J is TRBJ1-4; 7 bases are a match to TRBD1. From germline, CDR1 is SGHAT and CDR2 FQDESV (reference sequence). With 1 base clipped from V and 3 bases from J, the junction kept 2 bases outside the gene matches. The CDR3 contains 15 residues. The CDR3 nucleotides are TGTGCCAGCAGCTTAGTTGGGACAGCTAATGAAAAACTGTTTTTT. Protein: CASSLVGTANEKLFF.